Listed below are T cell receptor beta chains from one sample, sequenced in a study of cytomegalovirus exposure and HLA in healthy donors. Profiled with immunoSEQ multiplex PCR; TCRdb holds only in-frame clones, not every one. Among around 110,000 clones listed, 55% to 75% were seen once. Sequenced: PBMCs. Source of these receptors: a woman in her thirties or forties in good health and CMV-seropositive. CDR3s include the opening cysteine and the closing phenylalanine or tryptophan. The order of the fields is V gene, J gene, D gene, clone size, CDR3 protein, CDR3 DNA. The D gene is left open where the match is weak. For some rows the clone size is stated as once, few or many, or as a class when expanded; others skip it.

>TRBV29-1|TRBJ1-1|TRBD1|NA
CSVEKGQHTEAFF
TGCAGCGTTGAAAAGGGACAGCACACTGAAGCTTTCTTT
>TRBV7-8|TRBJ2-3|TRBD2|NA
CASSLALAVLDTQYF
TGTGCCAGCAGCTTAGCTCTAGCGGTCCTGGATACGCAGTATTTT
>TRBV30|TRBJ2-7|TRBD2|NA
CAWSRGRGEQYF
TGTGCCTGGTCCCGGGGGAGGGGCGAGCAGTACTTC
>TRBV19|TRBJ1-2|TRBD1|NA
CASSLSTGGGGYTF
TGTGCCAGTAGTTTATCCACAGGGGGTGGTGGCTACACCTTC
>TRBV5-4|TRBJ2-7|TRBD1|NA
CASSRDSLESYEQYF
TGTGCCAGCAGCCGGGACAGCTTAGAATCCTACGAGCAGTACTTC
>TRBV4-3|TRBJ1-1|NA|NA
CASSRWGELTEAFF
TGCGCCAGCAGCCGGTGGGGGGAGCTAACTGAAGCTTTCTTT
>TRBV9|TRBJ2-1|TRBD1|NA
CASSERQGEINNEQFF
TGTGCCAGCAGCGAAAGACAGGGAGAAATAAACAATGAGCAGTTCTTC
>TRBV4-1|TRBJ1-1|NA|NA
CASSQSGLTVNTEAFF
TGCGCCAGCAGCCAATCGGGACTCACAGTGAACACTGAAGCTTTCTTT
>TRBV5-1|TRBJ2-1|TRBD1|once
CASSLGTGTYNEQFF
TGCGCCAGCAGCCTCGGGACAGGGACCTACAATGAGCAGTTCTTC
>TRBV28|TRBJ2-6|NA|NA
CASSRTQSSGANVLTF
TGTGCCAGCAGTCGGACACAAAGCTCTGGGGCCAACGTCCTGACTTTC
>TRBV28|TRBJ1-2|NA|NA
CASRSNYGYTF
TGTGCCAGCAGATCAAACTATGGCTACACCTTC
>TRBV7-2|TRBJ1-1|TRBD1|NA
CASSAAPGQFLEAFF
TGTGCCAGCAGCGCTGCCCCGGGACAGTTCCTCGAAGCTTTCTTT
>TRBV19|TRBJ2-7|TRBD2|NA
CASSTGTSFYEQYF
TGTGCCAGTAGTACCGGGACTAGCTTCTACGAGCAGTACTTC
>TRBV27|TRBJ2-3|TRBD2|NA
CASSPPSGTQYF
TGTGCCAGCAGTCCACCTAGCGGGACGCAGTATTTT
>TRBV6-1|TRBJ2-5|NA|NA
CASSEATGEVGTQYF
TGTGCCAGCAGTGAGGCCACGGGGGAGGTCGGGACCCAGTACTTC
>TRBV2|TRBJ2-7|TRBD2|NA
CASTWTSGDEYRNEQYF
TGTGCCAGCACCTGGACTAGCGGAGACGAGTATCGCAACGAGCAGTACTTC
>TRBV6-6|TRBJ2-7|TRBD1|NA
CASTRTGGIPAYEQYF
TGTGCCAGTACGAGGACAGGGGGCATTCCAGCCTACGAGCAGTACTTC
>TRBV5-1|TRBJ2-3|TRBD2|few
CASSPRTSGGMEVYTQYF
TGCGCCAGCAGCCCAAGGACTAGCGGGGGAATGGAAGTGTATACGCAGTATTTT
>TRBV18|TRBJ1-1|TRBD1|few
CASSLRRGGGGTEAFF
TGTGCCAGCTCACTCCGGAGAGGGGGCGGAGGCACTGAAGCTTTCTTT
>TRBV28|TRBJ1-1|NA|NA
CASSLSGDTEAFF
TGTGCCAGCAGTTTATCAGGGGACACTGAAGCTTTCTTT
>TRBV19|TRBJ2-3|NA|NA
CASSAGAGDTQYF
TGTGCCAGTAGTGCAGGGGCTGGGGATACGCAGTATTTT
>TRBV9|TRBJ2-2|TRBD2|NA
CASSVSSGSRAGELFF
TGTGCCAGCAGCGTGAGTAGCGGGAGCCGGGCCGGGGAGCTGTTTTTT
>TRBV9|TRBJ2-2|TRBD2|few
CASSVASGLNTGELFF
TGTGCCAGCAGCGTCGCTAGCGGGCTGAACACCGGGGAGCTGTTTTTT
>TRBV27|TRBJ2-7|NA|NA
CASSFTGSYEQYF
TGTGCCAGCAGTTTTACAGGCTCCTACGAGCAGTACTTC
>TRBV7-9|TRBJ2-7|NA|NA
CASSSARRGSYEQYF
TGTGCCAGCAGCTCGGCGCGGAGAGGGTCCTACGAGCAGTACTTC
>TRBV19|TRBJ1-5|NA|NA
CASTVQGISNQPQHF
TGTGCCAGTACTGTCCAGGGGATAAGCAATCAGCCCCAGCATTTT
>TRBV5-1|TRBJ2-3|TRBD1|NA
CASSFGTGADTQYF
TGCGCCAGCAGCTTCGGTACAGGGGCAGATACGCAGTATTTT
>TRBV19|TRBJ2-5|TRBD1|NA
CASSKTGTGEETQYF
TGTGCCAGTAGTAAAACCGGGACAGGGGAAGAGACCCAGTACTTC
>TRBV5-6|TRBJ1-2|NA|NA
CASSLVGGRIYGYTF
TGTGCCAGCAGCTTGGTCGGGGGGAGGATTTATGGCTACACCTTC
>TRBV2|TRBJ1-1|TRBD1|NA
CASDRGWDTEAFF
TGTGCCAGCGACAGGGGATGGGACACTGAAGCTTTCTTT
>TRBV5-5|TRBJ1-2|NA|NA
CASSLSLEANYGYTF
TGTGCCAGCAGCTTGAGTCTAGAGGCTAACTATGGCTACACCTTC
>TRBV27|TRBJ2-7|TRBD1|few
CASSDIGTDYEQYF
TGTGCCAGCAGTGATATAGGGACAGACTACGAGCAGTACTTC
>TRBV7-9|TRBJ1-5|NA|NA
CASSLDTGWPQHF
TGTGCCAGCAGCTTAGATACAGGTTGGCCCCAGCATTTT
>TRBV7-2|TRBJ1-1|NA|NA
CASSLDRIAEAFF
TGTGCCAGCAGCCTCGACAGGATCGCTGAAGCTTTCTTT
>TRBV15|TRBJ2-1|NA|NA
CATSRDWLATEQFF
TGTGCCACCAGCAGAGATTGGCTAGCTACTGAGCAGTTCTTC
>TRBV9|TRBJ2-1|TRBD2|NA
CASSPGTSGWDEQFF
TGTGCCAGCAGCCCCGGGACTAGCGGGTGGGATGAGCAGTTCTTC
>TRBV12-1|TRBJ2-5|NA|NA
CASSFDLAGVAETQYF
TGTGCCAGCAGCTTTGACCTAGCGGGAGTGGCAGAGACCCAGTACTTC
>TRBV4-1|TRBJ2-5|TRBD2|few
CASSQISGTSGQETQYF
TGCGCCAGCAGCCAGATCTCCGGGACTAGCGGGCAAGAGACCCAGTACTTC
>TRBV10-2|TRBJ2-5|TRBD1|NA
CASRGQGAMETQYF
TGCGCCAGCAGGGGACAGGGGGCGATGGAGACCCAGTACTTC
>TRBV7-7|TRBJ2-3|NA|NA
CASSFTTANTDTQYF
TGTGCTAGCAGCTTTACGACAGCAAACACAGATACGCAGTATTTT
>TRBV27|TRBJ2-7|TRBD2|few
CASSSLAGEAYEQYF
TGTGCCAGCAGTAGTCTAGCGGGAGAGGCCTACGAGCAGTACTTC
>TRBV5-4|TRBJ2-5|TRBD1|NA
CASSSPRGTEMFVEETQYF
TGTGCCAGCAGCTCGCCTAGAGGGACAGAAATGTTTGTTGAAGAGACCCAGTACTTC
>TRBV7-3|TRBJ1-1|NA|NA
CASSLNGGLGRNTEAFF
TGTGCCAGCAGCTTAAACGGGGGGTTGGGACGGAACACTGAAGCTTTCTTT
>TRBV27|TRBJ1-2|NA|NA
CASSLGGSSYGYTF
TGTGCCAGCAGTTTAGGGGGGTCTTCCTATGGCTACACCTTC
>TRBV6-4|TRBJ1-6|NA|NA
CASNGSRIFNSPLHF
TGTGCCAGCAATGGGTCCAGGATTTTTAATTCACCCCTCCACTTT